This paragraph reports one T cell receptor beta chain. Its antigen is currently unknown. Generated by immunoSEQ multiplex PCR, the TCRdb table keeps only in-frame clones and is missing some. The sample lists about 580,000 clones; roughly 98% were seen once. It was CD45RO-negative cells, positively selected for CCR7, that made up naive CD8 cells, with terminally differentiated effector memory CD45RA+ cells excluded. All the donors were Caucasian adults who lived in Nashville, Tennessee. The entry originates in a study of shared clonotypes between healthy human individuals. V trimming: 8 bases; J trimming: 2 bases; junction bases outside the gene matches: 4. The CDR3 loop spans 15 amino acids. Germline CDR1 is LNHNV and CDR2 is YYDKDF (reference sequence). Study-level points and caveats: Sampling used blood alone; tissue repertoires probably differ. Non-shared clonotypes had lower generation probabilities than clonotypes shared by all four sorted-subset donors. Across a handful of donors, naive CD4 shared approximately 4.5%, naive CD8 less than 4%, memory CD4 2.3%, memory CD8 about 0.38%.

The source of this sequence is a man aged 30 to 39 in good health. V and J are TRBV15 and TRBJ2-6, with 9 bases aligning to TRBD2. Sequencing was carried out using naive CD8+ T cells sorted from blood. CDR3 amino acids: CATRAGGPGANVLTF. CDR3 nucleotides: TGTGCCACCCGGGCGGGGGGGCCTGGGGCCAACGTCCTGACTTTC.